This TCR beta chain came from a study of T cells and Merkel cell carcinoma outcomes. Overall study findings and caveats: In Merkel cell carcinoma, repertoire and T-cell density reportedly predicted outcomes.

The method was immunoSEQ multiplex PCR; TCRdb's version includes in-frame clones alone and lacks a portion of them. The sample records 15,000 to 18,000 clones, approximately 87% being singletons. V was pared by 5 bases and J by 6 bases, with 10 bases between. Germline CDR1 reads SGHVS; CDR2 reads FNYEAQ. The CDR3 is made up of 12 amino acids. This clone was recorded only once. What it binds is not known. The V call is TRBV7-6, the J call TRBJ1-1; D is perhaps TRBD1 (6 bases). Sequencing was done on a sample of tumor tissue from Merkel cell carcinoma. This TCR came from a human donor with Merkel cell carcinoma. The CDR3 loop is CASSKNRAEAFF. The CDR3 DNA sequence: TGTGCCAGCAGCAAAAACAGGGCTGAAGCTTTCTTT.